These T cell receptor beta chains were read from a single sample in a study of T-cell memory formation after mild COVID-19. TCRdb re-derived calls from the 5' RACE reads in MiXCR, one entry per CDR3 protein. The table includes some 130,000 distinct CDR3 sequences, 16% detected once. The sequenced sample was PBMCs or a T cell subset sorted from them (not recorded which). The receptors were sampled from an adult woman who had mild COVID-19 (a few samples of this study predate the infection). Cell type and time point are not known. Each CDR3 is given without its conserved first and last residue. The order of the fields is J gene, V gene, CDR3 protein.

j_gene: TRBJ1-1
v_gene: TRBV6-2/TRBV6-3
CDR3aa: ASSLLPNTEAF

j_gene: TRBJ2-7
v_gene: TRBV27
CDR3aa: ASSPRTVWYEQY

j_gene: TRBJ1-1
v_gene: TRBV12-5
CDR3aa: ASGLRGTEAF

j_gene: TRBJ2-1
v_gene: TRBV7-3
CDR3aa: ASSLGQGGSNEQF

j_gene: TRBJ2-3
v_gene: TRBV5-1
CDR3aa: ASSILSTDTQY

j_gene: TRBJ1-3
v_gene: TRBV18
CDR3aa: ASSPPLGYGNTIY

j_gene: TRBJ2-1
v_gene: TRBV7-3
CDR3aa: ASTTGPLNEQF

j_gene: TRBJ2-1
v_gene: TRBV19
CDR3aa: ASSTTGTLSSYNEQF

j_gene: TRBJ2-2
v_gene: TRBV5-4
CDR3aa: ASSLRPPSGGPTGELF

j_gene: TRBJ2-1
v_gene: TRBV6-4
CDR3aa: ASSPGLAGYEQF

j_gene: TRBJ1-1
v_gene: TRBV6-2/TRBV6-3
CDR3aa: ASSSTGTEAF

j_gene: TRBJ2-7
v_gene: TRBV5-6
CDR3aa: ASSLGPGTGGEQY

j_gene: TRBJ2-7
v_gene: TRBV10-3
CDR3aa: AISELGGPYEQY

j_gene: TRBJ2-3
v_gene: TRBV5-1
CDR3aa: ASSITGGTSTDTQY

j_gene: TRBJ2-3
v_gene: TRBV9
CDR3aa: ASSSGTGRVGTDTQY

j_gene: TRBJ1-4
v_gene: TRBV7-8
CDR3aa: ASSLGGDFEKLF

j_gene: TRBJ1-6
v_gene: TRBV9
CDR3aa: ASSVAPYTRYSTLNSPLH

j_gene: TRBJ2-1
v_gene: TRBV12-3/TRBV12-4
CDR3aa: ASSRQTGGNEQF

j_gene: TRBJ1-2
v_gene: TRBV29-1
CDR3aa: SALSGDGYGYT

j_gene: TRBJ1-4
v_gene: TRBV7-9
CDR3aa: ASSPGIATNEKLF

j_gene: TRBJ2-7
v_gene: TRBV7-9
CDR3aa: ASSPGVSYEQY

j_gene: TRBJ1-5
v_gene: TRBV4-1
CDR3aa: ASSPRRGIQPQH

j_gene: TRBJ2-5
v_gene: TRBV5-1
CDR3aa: ASSLGGVSETQY

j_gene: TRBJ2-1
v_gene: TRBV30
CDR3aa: AWRGQRGGLFNEQF

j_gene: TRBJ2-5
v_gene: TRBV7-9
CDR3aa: ASSPTGRRETQY

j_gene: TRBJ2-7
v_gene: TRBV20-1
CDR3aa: SARAPSSPKQY

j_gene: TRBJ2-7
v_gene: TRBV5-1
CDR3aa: ASSPGEGSYEQY

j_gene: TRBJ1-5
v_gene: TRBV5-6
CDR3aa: ASSLETGGSNQPQH

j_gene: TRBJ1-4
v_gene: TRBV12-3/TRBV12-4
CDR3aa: ASSFYSGDEKLF